A selection of T cell receptor beta chains follows, all from one sample in a study of blood T cell repertoires in COVID-19. The repertoire was sequenced with immunoSEQ multiplex PCR; TCRdb's copy has only in-frame clones and lacks some. Of 100,000 to 150,000 clones detected, less than 90% appear once; the ten largest clones hold 25% to 30%. The sample comprised peripheral blood. The source is a woman aged 80 or older with acute or convalescent COVID-19. The CDR3 runs from the conserved cysteine through the conserved F or W.

TRBJ1-1 TRBV6-6 CASSYGLGLTNTEAFF
TRBJ2-1 TRBV27 CASSPRFLGDEQFF
TRBJ2-1 TRBV7-2 CASRAGVGNEQFF
TRBJ2-3 TRBV7-2 CASSRVTSGAPDTQYF
TRBJ1-1 TRBV10-3 CAISLYQGPEAFF
TRBJ2-1 TRBV7-2 CASSLQGAIGNEQFF
TRBJ2-1 TRBV4-2 CASSQTDRGPLSYNEQFF
TRBJ2-2 TRBV27 CASSFQIHRNGGELFF
TRBJ1-2 TRBV4-2 CASSRPKGTGGGGYTF
TRBJ1-1 TRBV29-1 CSSRQATEAFF
TRBJ1-3 TRBV25-1 CASSERGTVRNTIYF
TRBJ2-5 TRBV5-5 CASSLNPGQGLGETQYF
TRBJ2-3 TRBV5-1 CASSLPSAGDTQYF
TRBJ1-6 TRBV7-3 CASSLGGGGQNSPLHF
TRBJ1-3 TRBV6-5 CASSYSDRPGNTIYF
TRBJ1-5 TRBV13 CASSLGPGTGGGFNQPQHF
TRBJ1-2 TRBV7-2 CASSPRRTGDYTF
TRBJ1-1 TRBV18 CASSPGHTEAFF
TRBJ2-2 TRBV27 CASIPGGGHTGELFF
TRBJ1-1 TRBV9 CASSVDSMNTEAFF
TRBJ1-2 TRBV2 CASSETGGLSNYGYTF
TRBJ1-6 TRBV10-3 CAISLTGGENSPLHF
TRBJ1-5 TRBV5-3 CARSLVARGQPQHF
TRBJ2-1 TRBV19 CASSIIPSEQFF
TRBJ1-2 TRBV2 CASFVRGLEDGYTF
TRBJ2-1 TRBV9 CASSVAPRGSYNEQFF
TRBJ1-1 TRBV6-5 CASSYSRGMNTEAFF
TRBJ1-1 TRBV2 CASGTESNTEAFF
TRBJ1-4 TRBV3-1/TRBV3-2 CASSQVGGGLEKLFF
TRBJ1-1 TRBV6-2/TRBV6-3 CASSPLQDTEAFF
TRBJ2-1 TRBV23-1 CASSQSTKSHNEQFF
TRBJ1-2 TRBV7-8 CASSSHRTGLGDGYTF
TRBJ2-3 TRBV7-2 CASSLVAGGTSTDTQYF
TRBJ1-4 TRBV5-1 CASSHGQGATNEKLFF
TRBJ1-1 TRBV11-2 CASSLAPAVNTEAFF
TRBJ1-2 TRBV5-8 CASSLSSGLRQGYTF
TRBJ2-1 TRBV5-1 CASSLGTGSYNEQFF
TRBJ1-1 TRBV5-6 CASSLPGGNWGQTEAFF
TRBJ1-4 TRBV18 CASSPPGRGEKLFF
TRBJ2-5 TRBV29-1 CSVRQGQETQYF
TRBJ1-5 TRBV7-9 CASSQGVDQPQHF
TRBJ1-2 TRBV19 CASSNQGLYGYTF
TRBJ1-5 TRBV27 CASSLAGTGGYSNQPQHF
TRBJ1-5 TRBV27 CASSAGTMYQPQHF
TRBJ1-2 TRBV4-2 CASSRDRGPYGYTF
TRBJ2-3 TRBV2 CASSSRDRATDTQYF
TRBJ1-5 TRBV2 CASSVGARQPQHF
TRBJ2-3 TRBV4-2 CASSQARTGEADTQYF
TRBJ2-7 TRBV3-1/TRBV3-2 CASSQICRAGDPVPHLNDEQYF
TRBJ2-5 TRBV7-6 CASSLVGGRETQYF
TRBJ2-5 TRBV28 CASRSGGLQETQYF
TRBJ1-6 TRBV2 CAGRSGDYNSPLHF